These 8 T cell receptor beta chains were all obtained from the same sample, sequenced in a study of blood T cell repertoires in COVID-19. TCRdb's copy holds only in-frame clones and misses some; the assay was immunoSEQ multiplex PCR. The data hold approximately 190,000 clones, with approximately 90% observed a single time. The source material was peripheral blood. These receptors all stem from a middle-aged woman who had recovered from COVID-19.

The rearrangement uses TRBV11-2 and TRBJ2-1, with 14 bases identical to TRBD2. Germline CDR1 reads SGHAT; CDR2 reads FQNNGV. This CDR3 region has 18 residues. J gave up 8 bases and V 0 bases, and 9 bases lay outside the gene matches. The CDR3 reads CASSLELGLAGVSDEQFF. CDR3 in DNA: TGTGCCAGCAGCTTAGAGTTGGGACTAGCGGGAGTGAGCGATGAGCAGTTCTTC.

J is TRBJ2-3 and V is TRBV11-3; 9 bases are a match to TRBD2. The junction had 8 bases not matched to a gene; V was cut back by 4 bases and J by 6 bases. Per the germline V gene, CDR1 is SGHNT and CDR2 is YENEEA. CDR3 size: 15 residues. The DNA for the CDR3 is TGTGCCAGCAGCTCTGGACTAGCGCTGGGGGATACGCAGTATTTT. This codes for CASSSGLALGDTQYF.

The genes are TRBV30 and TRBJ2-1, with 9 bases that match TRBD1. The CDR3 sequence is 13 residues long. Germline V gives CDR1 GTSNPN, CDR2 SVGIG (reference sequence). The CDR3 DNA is TGTGCAAAAAGCCACAGGGGGCAGGGTGAGCAGTTCTTC. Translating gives CAKSHRGQGEQFF.

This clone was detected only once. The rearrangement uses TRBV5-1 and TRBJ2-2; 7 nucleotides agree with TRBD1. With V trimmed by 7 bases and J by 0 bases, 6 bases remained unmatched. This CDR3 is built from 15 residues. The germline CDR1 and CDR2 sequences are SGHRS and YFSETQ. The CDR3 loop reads CASGDRVPNTGELFF. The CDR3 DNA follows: TGCGCCAGCGGCGACAGGGTCCCGAACACCGGGGAGCTGTTTTTT.

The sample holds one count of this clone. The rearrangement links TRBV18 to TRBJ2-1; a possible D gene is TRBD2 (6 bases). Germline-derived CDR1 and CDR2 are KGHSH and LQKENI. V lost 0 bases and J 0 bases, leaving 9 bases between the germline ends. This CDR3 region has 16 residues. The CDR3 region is CASSPPARDSYNEQFF. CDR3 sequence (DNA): TGTGCCAGCTCACCACCGGCGCGGGACTCCTACAATGAGCAGTTCTTC.

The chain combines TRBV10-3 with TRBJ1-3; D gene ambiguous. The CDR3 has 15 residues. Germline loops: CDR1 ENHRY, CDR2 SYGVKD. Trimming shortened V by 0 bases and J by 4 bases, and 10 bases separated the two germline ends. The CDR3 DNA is TGTGCCATCAGTGAGTCGAACAGTCCGGGAAACACCATATATTTT. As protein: CAISESNSPGNTIYF.

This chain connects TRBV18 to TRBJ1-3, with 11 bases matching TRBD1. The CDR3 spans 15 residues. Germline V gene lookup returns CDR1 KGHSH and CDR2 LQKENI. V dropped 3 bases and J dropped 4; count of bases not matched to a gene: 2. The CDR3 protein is CASSPGTGGGNTIYF. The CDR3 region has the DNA TGTGCCAGCTCACCCGGGACAGGGGGAGGAAACACCATATATTTT.

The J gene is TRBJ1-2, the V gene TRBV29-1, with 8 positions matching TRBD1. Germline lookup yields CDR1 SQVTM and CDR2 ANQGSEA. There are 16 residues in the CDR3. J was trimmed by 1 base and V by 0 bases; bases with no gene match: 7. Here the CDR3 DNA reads TGCAGCGTTGAAGATCCCCAGGGGGCGCATAACTATGGCTACACCTTC. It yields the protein CSVEDPQGAHNYGYTF.